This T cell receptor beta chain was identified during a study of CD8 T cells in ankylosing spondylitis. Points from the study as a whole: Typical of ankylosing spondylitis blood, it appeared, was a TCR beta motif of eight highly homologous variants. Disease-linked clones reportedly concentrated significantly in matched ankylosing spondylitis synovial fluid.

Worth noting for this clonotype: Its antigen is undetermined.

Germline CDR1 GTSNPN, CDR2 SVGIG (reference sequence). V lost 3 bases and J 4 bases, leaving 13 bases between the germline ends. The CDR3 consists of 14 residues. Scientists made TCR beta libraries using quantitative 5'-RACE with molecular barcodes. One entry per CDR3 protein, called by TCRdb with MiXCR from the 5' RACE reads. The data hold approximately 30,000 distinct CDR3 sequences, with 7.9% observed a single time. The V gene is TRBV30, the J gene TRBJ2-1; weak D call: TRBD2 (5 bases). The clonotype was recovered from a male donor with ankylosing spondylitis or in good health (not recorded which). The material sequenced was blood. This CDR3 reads CAWSMSGGYNEQFF. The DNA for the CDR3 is TGTGCCTGGAGCATGAGCGGAGGATACAATGAGCAGTTCTTC.